This T cell receptor (beta chain) was found in a study of early T cells in non-severe SARS-CoV-2 infection. From germline, CDR1 is SGHTA and CDR2 FQGNSA. V lost 5 bases and J lost 6, with 11 bases in between. CDR3 length equals 13 residues. TCRdb reprocessed the 5' RACE reads via MiXCR and lists one record per CDR3 protein. Of about 50,000 distinct CDR3 sequences in the sample, 12% were seen once. This clonotype has just a few counts. The specimen comprised whole blood, sampled at baseline. The sequence derives from an adult who was a healthcare worker with PCR-confirmed SARS-CoV-2 infection or an uninfected control (not recorded which). The chain employs TRBV7-2 and TRBJ1-5; tentative D call: TRBD1 (5 bases). The CDR3 here is CASSQEGSQPQHF. The CDR3, as DNA: TGTGCCAGCAGCCAGGAGGGGTCTCAGCCCCAGCATTTT.